This T cell receptor beta chain was recorded in a study of post-analysis software for immune sequencing data. Prepared libraries of TCR beta cDNA carried unique molecular identifiers. MiXCR, applied by TCRdb to the PCR reads, yields one record per CDR3 protein. The sample contains about 770,000 distinct CDR3 sequences, about 45% of which appear only once. This CDR3 is built from 18 residues. The germline CDR1 and CDR2 sequences are SGHTA and FQGNSA. Unmatched junction bases numbered 7, after V lost 5 bases and J lost 0 bases. General study points: Samples from a shared batch, those prepared together, strongly co-clustered by F measure. TRBV segments more frequent in patients than in controls numbered roughly 5 and included TRBV5-6, TRBV5-1 and TRBV20-1. Significantly lower normalized Chao1 diversity was found in patients with multiple sclerosis relative to controls.

About this clonotype: Its antigen is not known.

J is TRBJ2-1 and V is TRBV7-2, with 13 bases that match TRBD2. The TCR was taken from a girl between 10 and 17 years old with multiple sclerosis. The sequenced material came from blood. The DNA for the CDR3 is TGTGCCAGCAGCCCTGGACTAGCGGGAGCACACTCCTACAATGAGCAGTTCTTC. Translation gives CASSPGLAGAHSYNEQFF.